What follows are 16 T cell receptor beta chains derived from one specimen sequenced in a study of patients and donors after allogeneic stem cell transplantation. In TCRdb, the RT-PCR reads were re-called with MiXCR into one record per CDR3 protein. Found here are 900,000 to 1,000,000 distinct CDR3 sequences, roughly 18% of them singletons; the top ten hold 5.5% to 6.5%. Sequencing used blood, either unsorted or a sorted T cell fraction (not recorded which). These receptors were taken from a human donor who was either an allogeneic HSCT recipient or a stem cell or donor lymphocyte infusion donor (not recorded which). It is not recorded whose cells these are; they may come from a transplant donor.

This clonotype was detected a few times. The chain couples TRBV12-3 or TRBV12-4 to TRBJ1-3; D not resolved. The ends were cut back, 7 bases at V and 4 bases at J, with 14 bases in the middle. There are 14 residues in the CDR3. This CDR3 is CASINTEEGNTIYF. The CDR3 nucleotides are TGTGCCAGCATCAACACCGAGGAGGGAAACACCATATATTTT.

This clonotype was counted only a few times. The genes are TRBV4-1 and TRBJ2-3, with D perhaps TRBD1 (5 bases). The CDR3 extends over 16 amino acids. V lost 1 base, J lost 0 bases, and 11 bases lay in between. Germline CDR1 reads MGHRA; CDR2 reads YSYEKL. The CDR3 DNA reads TGCGCCAGCAGCCAAGTACAGGCAAGAAGCACAGATACGCAGTATTTT. This sequence encodes CASSQVQARSTDTQYF.

This clonotype was observed a handful of times. The V call is TRBV12-3 or TRBV12-4, the J call TRBJ2-1; 11 bases match TRBD2. This CDR3 is 15 amino acids long. J lost 9 bases, V lost 5 bases, and 9 bases had no gene match. In DNA, the CDR3 is TGTGCCAGCAGTCCCCGGGTAGCGGGAGGGTTTGAGCAGTTCTTC. The encoded protein is CASSPRVAGGFEQFF.

The CDR3 region is CASRTGGPGELFF. The CDR3 DNA reads TGTGCCAGCAGGACAGGGGGCCCCGGGGAGCTGTTTTTT. The genes are TRBV6-1 and TRBJ2-2, with 10 positions matching TRBD1. V gave up 6 bases and J gave up 6 bases; unmatched junction bases: 1. Germline loops: CDR1 MNHNS, CDR2 SASEGT. This CDR3 has 13 residues.

The table lists this clonotype with a few counts. V usage is TRBV5-1 and J usage is TRBJ2-2; D perhaps matches TRBD1 (6 bases). This CDR3 comprises 15 residues. Trimming pared 4 bases from V and 3 bases from J, leaving 13 bases between. Germline V lookup: CDR1 SGHRS, CDR2 YFSETQ. Here the CDR3 reads CASSPDSRDTGELFF. CDR3 nucleotide sequence: TGCGCCAGCAGCCCGGACAGCCGGGACACCGGGGAGCTGTTTTTT.

This clonotype was counted only a few times. V gene TRBV20-1 combines with J gene TRBJ2-1; D remains unclear. The CDR3 covers 11 residues. V dropped 3 bases and J dropped 10 bases, with 10 bases sitting between them. Germline CDR1 and CDR2: DFQATT and SNEGSKA (reference sequence). CDR3 sequence: CSARRIGEQFF. CDR3 coding DNA: TGCAGTGCTAGGAGGATAGGCGAGCAGTTCTTC.

The chain has TRBV15 and TRBJ2-3; D gene unclear. This CDR3 region has 13 residues. Germline V gene lookup returns CDR1 LNHNV and CDR2 YYDKDF (reference sequence). V lost 0 bases and J lost 5, with 6 bases in between. The CDR3 nucleotides read TGTGCCACCAGCAGAGATGAAGGAGATACGCAGTATTTT. This gives the protein CATSRDEGDTQYF.

This rearrangement joins TRBV12-3 or TRBV12-4 to TRBJ2-4; no clear D gene. The CDR3 has 11 amino acids. The germline V and J ends were trimmed by 11 bases and 11 bases, with 16 bases remaining between them. The CDR3 spells CARKPVGVQYF. Here the CDR3 DNA reads TGTGCCCGAAAGCCGGTTGGAGTTCAGTACTTC.

The gene calls are TRBV5-1 and TRBJ2-1; either TRBD1 or TRBD2 may fit D (5 bases each). CDR3 length: 18 residues. Germline values: CDR1 SGHRS, CDR2 YFSETQ. V shed 4 bases and J shed 6 bases, with 26 bases lying between them. CDR3 sequence reads: CASSTRKNPGRIPNEQFF. The CDR3, as DNA: TGCGCCAGCAGCACCCGAAAGAACCCGGGACGTATACCCAATGAGCAGTTCTTC.

This clonotype came up a few times. The chain joins TRBV6-1 to TRBJ1-2, with TRBD1 matching over 11 bases. Trimming cost V 6 bases and J 0 bases; bases outside gene matches: 6. Germline values: CDR1 MNHNS, CDR2 SASEGT. The CDR3 is 16 amino acids. The CDR3 sequence: CASRRTGGKANYGYTF. CDR3 DNA sequence: TGTGCCAGCAGGAGGACAGGGGGCAAGGCTAACTATGGCTACACCTTC.

This clonotype has just a few counts. The V and J genes are TRBV30 and TRBJ1-6, with 10 nucleotides matching TRBD1. Unmatched junction bases numbered 4, after V lost 4 bases and J lost 10 bases. The CDR3 covers 13 residues. CDR1 GTSNPN and CDR2 SVGIG come from the germline V gene (reference sequence). The CDR3 nucleotides read TGTGCCTGGAAGGGACAGGGGATCTCACCCCTCCACTTT. Its protein is CAWKGQGISPLHF.

In this sample, this clonotype turned up many times. The rearrangement links TRBV20-1 to TRBJ1-1; D is possibly TRBD1 (5 bases). V lost 5 bases, J lost 4 bases, and 20 bases lay in between. CDR3 size: 15 residues. Germline-derived CDR1 and CDR2 are DFQATT and SNEGSKA (reference sequence). Here the CDR3 reads CSAAYGRSQGTEAFF. CDR3 sequence (DNA): TGCAGTGCTGCCTATGGACGGAGCCAGGGCACTGAAGCTTTCTTT.

The chain is built from TRBV20-1 and TRBJ2-1; possibly TRBD2 for D (5 bases). Trimming left V 0 bases short and J 7 bases short, with 22 bases between. The CDR3 is 17 residues long. Germline assignment: CDR1 DFQATT and CDR2 SNEGSKA (reference sequence). CDR3 region: CSARDNPGYPGGNEQFF. The CDR3 DNA reads TGCAGTGCTAGAGATAACCCGGGCTACCCCGGAGGAAATGAGCAGTTCTTC.

The V and J genes are TRBV27 and TRBJ2-7; D is unresolved. Germline CDR1 MNHEY, CDR2 SMNVEV (reference sequence). V dropped 7 bases and J dropped 2 bases, with 12 bases sitting between them. This CDR3 is built from 13 residues. CDR3 DNA: TGTGCCAGCATAAGCGACACAACCTACGAGCAGTACTTC. This sequence encodes CASISDTTYEQYF.

The genes are TRBV9 and TRBJ2-1, with 9 bases identical to TRBD2. Trimming removed 0 bases from V and 1 base from J; junction bases left unmatched: 8. The CDR3 loop spans 18 amino acids. Germline values: CDR1 SGDLS, CDR2 YYNGEE. This CDR3 is CASSVEDSGGLSYNEQFF. The DNA of the CDR3 is TGTGCCAGCAGCGTAGAGGATAGCGGGGGTTTATCCTACAATGAGCAGTTCTTC.

V gene TRBV24-1 combines with J gene TRBJ1-1; D gene ambiguous. V was cut by 4 bases and J by 2 bases, with 7 bases left in between. Germline values: CDR1 KGHDR, CDR2 SFDVKD. This CDR3 comprises 13 residues. In DNA form, the CDR3 reads TGTGCCACCAGTGAGGAGGGTAACACTGAAGCTTTCTTT. Translating gives CATSEEGNTEAFF.